The next 27 T cell receptor beta chains were all read from a single sample in a study of shared clonotypes between healthy human individuals. Naive CD8 cells lacked CD45RO, underwent positive selection for CCR7 and left out terminally differentiated effector memory CD45RA+ cells. Produced via immunoSEQ multiplex PCR; TCRdb's table is partial and in-frame only. The sample consists of approximately 2,000,000 clones, around 93% of them appearing once. Sequences were obtained from naive CD8+ T cells from PBMCs. The receptors here all came from a man aged 18 to 30 in good health. Some clones in this sample may be carry-over from other donors' samples.

To note about this clone: The sample contains more than one DNA sequence encoding this CDR3. The genes are TRBV4-3 and TRBJ2-7, with 7 nucleotides matching TRBD2. J was trimmed by 1 base and V by 1 base; bases with no gene match: 1. In germline, CDR1 is LGHNA, CDR2 YSLEER. The length of the CDR3 is 14 residues. The CDR3 region has the DNA TGCGCCAGCAGCCAAGGGACTAGTTCCTACGAGCAGTACTTC. Amino acid sequence: CASSQGTSSYEQYF.

This chain connects TRBV9 to TRBJ2-7; either TRBD1 or TRBD2 may supply D (5 bases each). V was cut by 4 bases and J by 2 bases, with 16 bases left in between. Germline CDR1 SGDLS, CDR2 YYNGEE. CDR3 length: 15 residues. Here the CDR3 reads CASSPTRDGTYEQYF. CDR3 DNA: TGTGCCAGCAGCCCGACACGGGACGGAACCTACGAGCAGTACTTC.

This clone was recorded only once. The chain couples TRBV11-2 to TRBJ1-1, with D perhaps TRBD1 (6 bases). In germline, CDR1 is SGHAT, CDR2 FQNNGV. Trimming shortened V by 4 bases and J by 11 bases, and 23 bases separated the two germline ends. The CDR3 has 15 residues. The CDR3 sequence: CASSSSPTPGESAFF. The CDR3 region has the DNA TGTGCCAGCAGCTCAAGCCCGACGCCAGGGGAATCGGCTTTCTTT.

CDR3 DNA: TGTGCCATCAGTGAGCCGTGGGAGGGGGCAAACACCGGGGAGCTGTTTTTT. Amino acid sequence: CAISEPWEGANTGELFF. The chain employs TRBV10-3 and TRBJ2-2; D may match TRBD1 or TRBD2 (7 bases each). Trimming shortened V by 2 bases and J by 2 bases, and 15 bases separated the two germline ends. Germline CDR1 ENHRY, CDR2 SYGVKD. This CDR3 is 17 amino acids long.

Concerning this clone itself: The sample contains more than one DNA sequence encoding this CDR3. The chain joins TRBV6-5 to TRBJ2-7, with 8 bases identical to TRBD1. The CDR3 spans 16 residues. The V and J ends lost 0 bases and 2 bases, in that order; junction bases with no gene match: 6. The V gene's germline CDR1 is MNHEY and CDR2 SVGAGI. The CDR3: CASSYSTGQATYEQYF. CDR3 sequence (DNA): TGTGCCAGCAGTTACTCGACGGGACAGGCAACCTACGAGCAGTACTTC.

The genes are TRBV29-1 and TRBJ2-7; D assignment may be TRBD1 or TRBD2 (5 bases each). There are 12 residues in the CDR3. Trimming shortened V by 7 bases and J by 6 bases, and 16 bases separated the two germline ends. Germline V CDR1 and CDR2: SQVTM, ANQGSEA. The CDR3 spells CSGWSNGGEQYF. The CDR3 DNA follows: TGCAGCGGCTGGTCCAATGGGGGCGAGCAGTACTTC.

The gene calls are TRBV28 and TRBJ2-7; D call uncertain. The CDR3 is 15 amino acids. Germline CDR1 is MDHEN and CDR2 is SYDVKM. The V end was cut by 6 bases, the J end by 0 bases, with 15 bases between. CDR3 sequence: CASRFTEFGSYEQYF. The CDR3 bases are TGTGCCAGCAGGTTTACAGAGTTTGGCTCCTACGAGCAGTACTTC.

The rearrangement links TRBV29-1 to TRBJ1-2, with D possibly being TRBD1 (6 bases). The germline V gene has CDR1 SQVTM and CDR2 ANQGSEA. This CDR3 has 13 amino acids. The V gene lost 5 bases and the J gene lost 0 bases, with 10 bases spanning the gap. The CDR3 is CSVYEGANYGYTF. Here the CDR3 DNA reads TGCAGCGTTTATGAGGGGGCTAACTATGGCTACACCTTC.

To note about this clone: At one boundary the junction diverges from the germline segment, which might be a read error. The chain couples TRBV7-9 to TRBJ2-7; D call uncertain. This CDR3 region has 10 residues. Germline assignment: CDR1 SEHNR and CDR2 FQNEAQ (reference sequence). CDR3 coding DNA: TGTGCCAGCAGCTCCGGGCGTATCCACTTC. This gives the protein CASSSGRIHF. Full variable domain (rest looked up from reference TRBV7-9 and TRBJ2-7): DTGVSQNPRHKITKRGQNVTFRCDPISEHNRLYWYRQTLGQGPEFLTYFQNEAQLEKSRLLSDRFSAERPKGSFSTLEIQRTEQGDSAMYLCASSSGRIHFGPGTRLTVT.

This chain connects TRBV19 to TRBJ1-1; D may be TRBD1 (5 bases). The CDR3 contains 12 residues. V lost 8 bases to trimming and J lost 4 bases, with 11 bases between them. Germline V gives CDR1 LNHDA, CDR2 SQIVND (reference sequence). The CDR3, as DNA: TGTGCCAGTGGACGGGGACCCACTGAAGCTTTCTTT. This sequence encodes CASGRGPTEAFF. Together with reference TRBV19 and TRBJ1-1, the CDR3 gives the full variable domain: DGGITQSPKYLFRKEGQNVTLSCEQNLNHDAMYWYRQDPGQGLRLIYYSQIVNDFQKGDIAEGYSVSREKKESFPLTVTSAQKNPTAFYLCASGRGPTEAFFGQGTRLTVV.

This chain uses TRBV9 with TRBJ2-2, with 8 bases that match TRBD1. The V and J ends lost 3 bases and 10 bases, in that order; junction bases with no gene match: 14. Germline V CDR1 and CDR2: SGDLS, YYNGEE. There are 16 residues in the CDR3. CDR3 sequence: CASSGGQGRVPAELFF. CDR3 sequence (DNA): TGTGCCAGCAGCGGCGGACAGGGAAGAGTACCGGCGGAGCTGTTTTTT.

This rearrangement joins TRBV28 to TRBJ2-2; D is undetermined. V lost 5 bases to trimming and J lost 4 bases, with 5 bases between them. The CDR3 loop spans 12 amino acids. Germline CDR1 MDHEN, CDR2 SYDVKM. The CDR3 sequence is CASSGATGELFF. The CDR3 DNA sequence: TGTGCCAGCAGTGGAGCCACCGGGGAGCTGTTTTTT.

This rearrangement joins TRBV7-6 to TRBJ2-3, with a tentative D call TRBD2 (5 bases). The CDR3 contains 15 residues. CDR1 SGHVS and CDR2 FNYEAQ come from the germline V gene. V dropped 2 bases and J dropped 4 bases, with 13 bases sitting between them. CDR3 loop: CASSLSGFRADTQYF. Written as DNA, the CDR3 is TGTGCCAGCAGCTTATCGGGGTTCCGCGCAGATACGCAGTATTTT.

This clone was recorded a few times. This chain joins TRBV7-3 and TRBJ2-5, with D perhaps TRBD2 (5 bases). V was pared by 4 bases and J by 7 bases, with 16 bases between. The CDR3 extends over 14 amino acids. Per the germline V gene, CDR1 is SGHTA and CDR2 is FQGTGA. This chain's CDR3 is CASSSSTRAGTQYF. The CDR3 nucleotides read TGTGCCAGCAGCTCCTCTACGAGGGCCGGGACCCAGTACTTC.

V is TRBV5-6 and J is TRBJ2-7, with a possible D match to TRBD2 (6 bases). The ends were cut back, 0 bases at V and 3 bases at J, with 10 bases in the middle. The CDR3 sequence is 14 residues long. Germline V CDR1 and CDR2: SGHDT, YYEEEE. In DNA form, the CDR3 reads TGTGCCAGCAGCTTGGTAGGAGGGATCTACGAGCAGTACTTC. Translated, it gives CASSLVGGIYEQYF.

This sequence joins TRBV29-1 and TRBJ2-1, with D hard to call. The CDR3 sequence is 16 residues long. The ends were cut back, 4 bases at V and 0 bases at J, with 16 bases in the middle. The germline V gene encodes CDR1 SQVTM and CDR2 ANQGSEA. CDR3 region: CSVGLGRTLSYNEQFF. The CDR3 nucleotides are TGCAGCGTTGGGTTGGGCAGAACTCTCTCCTACAATGAGCAGTTCTTC.

V and J are TRBV28 and TRBJ2-4; D gene unclear. The CDR3 is 13 amino acids. Germline lookup yields CDR1 MDHEN and CDR2 SYDVKM. Trimming pared 1 base from V and 7 bases from J, leaving 8 bases between. The CDR3 reads CASSLSGSNIQYF. The CDR3 coding sequence is TGTGCCAGCAGTTTATCGGGCAGTAACATTCAGTACTTC.

The CDR3 loop reads CASSQVITGGNTEAFF. The CDR3 coding sequence is TGCGCCAGCAGCCAAGTTATTACAGGGGGGAACACTGAAGCTTTCTTT. This chain connects TRBV4-3 to TRBJ1-1; the match to TRBD1 covers 8 bases. The CDR3 is 16 residues long. Per the germline V gene, CDR1 is LGHNA and CDR2 is YSLEER. Trimming cost V 1 base and J 1 base; bases outside gene matches: 5.

The count of this clone is one. V usage is TRBV27 and J usage is TRBJ2-2; D is undetermined. The germline CDR1 and CDR2 sequences are MNHEY and SMNVEV (reference sequence). The V gene lost 3 bases and the J gene lost 3 bases, with 11 bases spanning the gap. This CDR3 has 15 amino acids. The CDR3 nucleotides are TGTGCCAGCAGTTTGGGCAGGTTGGACACCGGGGAGCTGTTTTTT. Translation gives CASSLGRLDTGELFF.

CDR3 nucleotide sequence: TGTGCCAGCAGTTTTTGGACTGAAGCTTTCTTT. Translating it yields CASSFWTEAFF. This chain joins TRBV28 and TRBJ1-1; no clear D. Germline assignment: CDR1 MDHEN and CDR2 SYDVKM. CDR3 length: 11 residues. With 3 bases removed from V and 5 bases from J, the gap between germline ends came to 4 bases. The full variable domain, in which reference TRBV28 and TRBJ1-1 provide the parts outside the CDR3, is DVKVTQSSRYLVKRTGEKVFLECVQDMDHENMFWYRQDPGLGLRLIYFSYDVKMKEKGDIPEGYSVSREKKERFSLILESASTNQTSMYLCASSFWTEAFFGQGTRLTVV.

The chain combines TRBV9 with TRBJ2-2, with D perhaps matching TRBD1 or TRBD2 (5 bases each). V was clipped by 4 bases and J by 5 bases, with 18 bases between them. This CDR3 contains 16 residues. Germline V gene data show CDR1 as SGDLS and CDR2 as YYNGEE. This chain's CDR3 is CASSPHGAGRTGELFF. Written as DNA, the CDR3 is TGTGCCAGCAGCCCTCACGGGGCAGGACGGACCGGGGAGCTGTTTTTT.

The chain has TRBV25-1 and TRBJ2-1, with TRBD2 identical over 13 bases. The CDR3 covers 15 residues. Germline values: CDR1 MGHDK, CDR2 SYGVNS. With V trimmed by 4 bases and J by 8 bases, 5 bases remained unmatched. The CDR3 loop is CASSGGLAGEDEQFF. CDR3 bases: TGTGCCAGCAGTGGCGGACTAGCGGGAGAGGATGAGCAGTTCTTC.

J is TRBJ1-5 and V is TRBV7-9, with D possibly TRBD1 on 6 matching bases. Germline-derived CDR1 and CDR2 are SEHNR and FQNEAQ (reference sequence). This CDR3 has 16 residues. V was pared by 1 base and J by 0 bases, with 10 bases between. The CDR3 region has the DNA TGTGCCAGCAGCTTAGGTGGCAGGGGTAGCAATCAGCCCCAGCATTTT. As protein: CASSLGGRGSNQPQHF.

The chain carries TRBV5-1 and TRBJ1-1; maybe TRBD1 (5 bases). Trimming left V 3 bases short and J 8 bases short, with 11 bases between. The CDR3 has 12 amino acids. CDR1 is SGHRS, CDR2 YFSETQ, per germline. The CDR3 bases are TGCGCCAGCAGCTCCGGCGGGGGGGAAGCTTTCTTT. As protein: CASSSGGGEAFF.

Note on this clone: The same CDR3 arises from other DNA sequences in this sample as well. The gene calls are TRBV4-2 and TRBJ2-7; D call uncertain. CDR3 length: 14 amino acids. Germline V gene lookup returns CDR1 LGHNA and CDR2 YNFKEQ. Trimming pared 0 bases from V and 0 bases from J, leaving 6 bases between. The CDR3 DNA reads as TGTGCCAGCAGCCAAGATCCAGGCTCCTACGAGCAGTACTTC. Residues: CASSQDPGSYEQYF.

J is TRBJ2-2 and V is TRBV10-3; 7 bases line up with TRBD2. CDR1 is ENHRY and CDR2 is SYGVKD in the germline V gene. There are 17 residues in the CDR3. V dropped 3 bases and J dropped 3; count of bases not matched to a gene: 10. In DNA, the CDR3 is TGTGCCATCAGTGATCTCTCCGGGGGGACGGACACCGGGGAGCTGTTTTTT. It is translated as CAISDLSGGTDTGELFF.

The V gene is TRBV4-2, the J gene TRBJ2-7, with a weak D call TRBD1 (6 bases). This CDR3 has 15 amino acids. The germline gives CDR1 LGHNA, CDR2 YNFKEQ. V lost 0 bases to trimming and J lost 0 bases, with 9 bases between them. The CDR3 sequence: CASSQDRTASYEQYF. The CDR3 nucleotides are TGTGCCAGCAGCCAAGATCGGACAGCCTCCTACGAGCAGTACTTC.